Following are 18 T cell receptor beta chains from one sample sequenced in a study of cytomegalovirus exposure and HLA in healthy donors. The primer mix had 60 Vbeta and 13 Jbeta primers. Only in-frame clones appear in the TCRdb table, and some are missing; sequencing was by immunoSEQ multiplex PCR. The repertoire holds some 150,000 clones, 76% seen once, with about 2% in the top ten. Source material: PBMCs. These TCRs come from a female donor in good health and CMV-seropositive.

This clone was recorded a few times. This rearrangement joins TRBV4-2 to TRBJ2-5; 8 bases align to TRBD2. The J segment lost 2 bases and the V segment lost 0 bases, leaving 8 bases of the junction unmatched. The V gene's germline CDR1 is LGHNA and CDR2 YNFKEQ. The CDR3 covers 17 residues. CDR3 amino acids: CASSQDLSGAKQETQYF. The CDR3 coding sequence is TGTGCCAGCAGCCAAGACCTTAGCGGGGCCAAACAAGAGACCCAGTACTTC.

J is TRBJ2-3 and V is TRBV4-1; 7 bases align to TRBD1. From germline, CDR1 is MGHRA and CDR2 YSYEKL. The V and J ends lost 3 bases and 0 bases, in that order; junction bases with no gene match: 9. The CDR3 spans 17 residues. CDR3 amino acids: CASSHGPTGASTDTQYF. Written as DNA, the CDR3 is TGCGCCAGCAGCCACGGACCCACAGGGGCGAGCACAGATACGCAGTATTTT.

The chain couples TRBV13 to TRBJ2-2; 7 bases match TRBD2. The V gene end was trimmed by 5 bases and the J gene end by 0 bases; junction bases not matched to a gene: 12. This CDR3 region has 18 residues. Per germline, CDR1 PRHDT and CDR2 FYEKMQ (reference sequence). The CDR3 DNA is TGTGCCAGCAGCGGGGGGGTCGAGGCGTCCGCGAACACCGGGGAGCTGTTTTTT. Encoded protein: CASSGGVEASANTGELFF.

The chain employs TRBV2 and TRBJ2-7, with a possible D match to TRBD1 (5 bases). Trimming left V 4 bases short and J 0 bases short, with 10 bases between. This CDR3 contains 14 residues. Germline loops: CDR1 SNHLY, CDR2 FYNNEI. CDR3 nucleotides: TGTGCCAGCAGTGGGGCGCAGGGCTCCTACGAGCAGTACTTC. This codes for CASSGAQGSYEQYF. Filled out from reference TRBV2 and TRBJ2-7, the complete variable domain reads EPEVTQTPSHQVTQMGQEVILRCVPISNHLYFYWYRQILGQKVEFLVSFYNNEISEKSEIFDDQFSVERPDGSNFTLKIRSTKLEDSAMYFCASSGAQGSYEQYFGPGTRLTVT.

The table lists this clone with a few counts. The V call is TRBV7-3, the J call TRBJ2-7; no firm D call. The V end was cut by 2 bases, the J end by 1 base, with 6 bases between. This CDR3 is built from 13 residues. Germline-derived CDR1 and CDR2 are SGHTA and FQGTGA. The CDR3 DNA is TGTGCCAGCAGCTTATCACAGTCCTACGAGCAGTACTTC. It encodes CASSLSQSYEQYF.

The CDR3 spells CASSAGLAGGVEQYF. The CDR3 DNA is TGTGCCAGCAGCGCCGGACTAGCGGGAGGAGTCGAGCAGTACTTC. J is TRBJ2-5 and V is TRBV9, with 14 bases that match TRBD2. The DNA end lines up better with TRBJ2-7; the J call may be wrong. The CDR3 length is 15 residues. Germline V CDR1 and CDR2: SGDLS, YYNGEE.

This clone has just one count. The CDR3 loop reads CASSLGLTTNYEQYF. In nucleotides, the CDR3 is TGCGCCAGCAGCTTGGGGTTGACTACCAACTACGAGCAGTACTTC. The chain has TRBV5-1 and TRBJ2-7; weak D call: TRBD2 (5 bases). The V end lost 0 bases, the J end lost 3 bases, and 13 bases lay between the germline ends. The length of the CDR3 is 15 residues. Germline V lookup: CDR1 SGHRS, CDR2 YFSETQ.

The chain joins TRBV18 to TRBJ2-7; D is possibly TRBD2 (5 bases). Trimming removed 2 bases from V and 4 bases from J, with 6 bases in between. CDR1 and CDR2 from the germline V gene are KGHSH and LQKENI. The CDR3 spans 12 residues. CDR3 bases: TGTGCCAGCTCACCAGAGCGGTACGAGCAGTACTTC. It codes for CASSPERYEQYF.

The chain has TRBV5-1 and TRBJ1-1; the D gene is possibly TRBD1 (5 bases). This CDR3 has 13 residues. V lost 6 bases and J lost 1, with 10 bases in between. Germline lookup yields CDR1 SGHRS and CDR2 YFSETQ. CDR3 sequence reads: CASNLQENTEAFF. The CDR3 bases are TGCGCCAGCAACCTACAGGAGAACACTGAAGCTTTCTTT.

This clone was seen once. The rearrangement uses TRBV5-4 and TRBJ2-3; a possible D gene is TRBD2 (5 bases). Germline assignment: CDR1 SGHNT and CDR2 YYREEE (reference sequence). This CDR3 is 14 amino acids long. Between the trimmed V and J ends, which lost 5 bases and 0 bases, there was a span of 10 bases. CDR3 in amino acids: CASSSSTSTDTQYF. For the CDR3, the DNA is TGTGCCAGCAGTTCTAGCACTAGCACAGATACGCAGTATTTT.

The chain joins TRBV28 to TRBJ2-1; maybe TRBD2 (6 bases). Germline V gene lookup returns CDR1 MDHEN and CDR2 SYDVKM. V was clipped by 2 bases and J by 12 bases, with 17 bases between them. This CDR3 contains 14 residues. This CDR3 reads CASSLGAGSRRQFF. The CDR3 bases are TGTGCCAGCAGTTTAGGGGCGGGGTCACGTCGGCAGTTCTTC.

J is TRBJ1-4 and V is TRBV2, with a possible D match to TRBD1 (5 bases). Germline CDR1 and CDR2: SNHLY and FYNNEI. V dropped 7 bases and J dropped 8 bases, with 17 bases sitting between them. This CDR3 has 14 residues. CDR3 DNA: TGTGCCAGCACCCCACCCGGGGGACGGGAAAAACTGTTTTTT. Translating gives CASTPPGGREKLFF.

This chain uses TRBV9 with TRBJ2-3; weak D call: TRBD2 (6 bases). With 4 bases removed from V and 5 bases from J, the gap between germline ends came to 17 bases. The CDR3 extends over 15 amino acids. Germline values: CDR1 SGDLS, CDR2 YYNGEE. The CDR3 bases are TGTGCCAGCAGCCTTGCCGGGAGAGGGGAAGATACGCAGTATTTT. Protein sequence: CASSLAGRGEDTQYF.

The V and J genes are TRBV5-1 and TRBJ2-5; 7 bases are shared with TRBD2. The trim removed 2 bases at V and 2 bases at J, leaving 9 bases unmatched. The CDR3 is made up of 16 amino acids. The V gene's germline CDR1 is SGHRS and CDR2 YFSETQ. CDR3: CASSFLTGGIQETQYF. The CDR3 DNA reads as TGCGCCAGCAGCTTCTTAACGGGGGGAATACAAGAGACCCAGTACTTC.

A few counts support this clone. V and J are TRBV28 and TRBJ2-2; TRBD2 aligns across 8 bases. Germline trimming cut 5 bases from V and 3 bases from J; bases unmatched to any gene: 5. Germline CDR1 and CDR2: MDHEN and SYDVKM. CDR3 length: 15 residues. The CDR3 nucleotides read TGTGCCAGCAGTCGAGGGCGGGAGGACACCGGGGAGCTGTTTTTT. Its translation is CASSRGREDTGELFF.

The chain recombines TRBV15 with TRBJ2-7; 7 bases fit TRBD1. Per the germline V gene, CDR1 is LNHNV and CDR2 is YYDKDF (reference sequence). The CDR3 consists of 11 residues. V shed 9 bases, J shed 7 bases, and the junction held 6 bases outside the gene matches. The CDR3 here is CATSDRVEQYF. The CDR3 nucleotides are TGTGCCACTAGTGACAGGGTTGAGCAGTACTTC.

This rearrangement joins TRBV6-6 to TRBJ1-1, with D perhaps matching TRBD1 (5 bases). V lost 6 bases and J lost 1, with 9 bases in between. Germline CDR1 is MNHNY and CDR2 is SVGAGI (reference sequence). The CDR3 covers 13 residues. The CDR3 reads CASRNTGNTEAFF. CDR3 coding DNA: TGTGCCAGCAGAAATACAGGGAACACTGAAGCTTTCTTT.

This clone was seen once. This chain uses TRBV4-2 with TRBJ2-6; TRBD2 agrees at 7 bases. The junction had 14 bases not matched to a gene; V was cut back by 7 bases and J by 5 bases. This CDR3 is built from 17 residues. Germline V gene sequence: CDR1 LGHNA, CDR2 YNFKEQ. The CDR3 DNA follows: TGTGCCAGCATAAGTTCAGGGAGGGCCCTCTGGGCCAACGTCCTGACTTTC. Its protein product is CASISSGRALWANVLTF.